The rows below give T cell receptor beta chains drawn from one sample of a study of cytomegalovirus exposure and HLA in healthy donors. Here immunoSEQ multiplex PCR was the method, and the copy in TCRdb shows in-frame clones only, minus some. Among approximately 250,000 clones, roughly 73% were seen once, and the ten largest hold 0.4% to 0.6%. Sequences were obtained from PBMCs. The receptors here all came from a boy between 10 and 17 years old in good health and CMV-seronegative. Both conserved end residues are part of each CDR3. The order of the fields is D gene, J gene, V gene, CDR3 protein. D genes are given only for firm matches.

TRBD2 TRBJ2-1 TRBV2 CASSDFRTSGEQFF
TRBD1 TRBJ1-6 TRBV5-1 CASSPIGTGGSGSPLHF
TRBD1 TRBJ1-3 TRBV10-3 CAIRPQGALGNTIYF
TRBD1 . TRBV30 CAWDRTGGCEQYF
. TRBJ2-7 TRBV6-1 CASSLRGREQYF
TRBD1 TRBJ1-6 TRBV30 CAWSLDRGSPLHF
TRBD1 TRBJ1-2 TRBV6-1 CASSAQGAGSGYTF
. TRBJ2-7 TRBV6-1 CASSELSASYEQYF
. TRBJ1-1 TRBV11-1 CASGLEWLANTEAFF
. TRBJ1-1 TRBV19 CASSGGRWENTEAFF
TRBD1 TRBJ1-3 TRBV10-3 CAISVGTVGGNTIYF
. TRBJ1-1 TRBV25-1 CASSESGGGRKTEAFF
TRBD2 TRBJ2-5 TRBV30 CAWIDSGRAGETQYF
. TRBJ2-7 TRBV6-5 CASSSVLGVYEQYF
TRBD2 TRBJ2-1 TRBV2 CASSPMGLAGEGNEQFF
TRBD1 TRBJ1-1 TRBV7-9 CASSFSSDRGTEAFF